This record concerns one T cell receptor (beta chain) sequence. What it recognizes is unknown. A junction boundary mismatches the germline segment, possibly from a read error. This sample was taken from a study of blood T cells in healthy people across ages. Regarding the study as a whole: Among T cells, TCR beta diversity per million cells dropped roughly linearly as age rose.

Total RNA was isolated from each sample in quantities of at least 6 micrograms. Primed by a sample-barcoded 5' primer and a J-beta primer mix, a second PCR proceeded for 7 to 11 cycles. One entry per CDR3 protein results from TCRdb running MiXCR on the 5' RACE reads. The sample lists 650,000 or so distinct CDR3 sequences, roughly half seen once, with approximately 13% in the top ten. Germline V CDR1 and CDR2: SQVTM, ANQGSEA. The CDR3 consists of 13 residues. The sequenced material came from blood. V and J are TRBV29-1 and TRBJ2-7; D is ambiguous. The sequence was obtained from a woman older than 75 in good health. CDR3 region: CSVGHSASYEQYF. The CDR3 DNA reads as TGCAGTGTTGGGCACAGTGCTAGCTACGAGCAGTACTTC.